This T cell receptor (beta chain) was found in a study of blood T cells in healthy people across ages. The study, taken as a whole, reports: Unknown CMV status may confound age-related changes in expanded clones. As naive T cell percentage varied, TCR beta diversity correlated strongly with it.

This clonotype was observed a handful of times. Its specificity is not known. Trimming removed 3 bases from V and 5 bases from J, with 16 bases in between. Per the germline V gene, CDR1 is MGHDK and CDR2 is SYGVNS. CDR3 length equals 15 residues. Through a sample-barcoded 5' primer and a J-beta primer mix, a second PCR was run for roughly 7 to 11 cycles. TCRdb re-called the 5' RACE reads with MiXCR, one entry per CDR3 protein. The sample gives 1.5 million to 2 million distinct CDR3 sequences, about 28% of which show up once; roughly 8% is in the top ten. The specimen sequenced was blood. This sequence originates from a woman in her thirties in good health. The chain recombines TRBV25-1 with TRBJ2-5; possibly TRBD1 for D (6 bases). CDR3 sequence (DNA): TGTGCCAGCAGTGAGCCGGACAGCCCCCGGGAGACCCAGTACTTC. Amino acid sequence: CASSEPDSPRETQYF. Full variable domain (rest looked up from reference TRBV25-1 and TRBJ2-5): EADIYQTPRYLVIGTGKKITLECSQTMGHDKMYWYQQDPGMELHLIHYSYGVNSTEKGDLSSESTVSRIRTEHFPLTLESARPSHTSQYLCASSEPDSPRETQYFGPGTRLLVL.